The 20 T cell receptor beta chains reported below all come from one sample, sequenced in a study of blood T cells in healthy people across ages (dated by TCRdb to between 2014 and 2016). Libraries were built with 5' RACE. Sequencing took place on an Illumina HiSeq 2500. A second roughly 6 to 12 cycle PCR used a sample-barcoded 5' primer and a J-beta primer mix. TCRdb took the public reads, trimmed them with fastp at Q25, ran MiXCR for clone calling and kept in-frame beta chains. Each CDR3 protein appears once, grouped with its most common genes and DNA. The sample table lists 1.5 million to 2 million distinct CDR3 sequences, roughly 28% of them with a count of one. About 8% of the sample goes to the ten largest clones. The sample was blood. These receptors came from a woman in her 30s in good health.

This clonotype was detected a few times. This rearrangement joins TRBV12-3 or TRBV12-4 to TRBJ1-4, with 9 bases identical to TRBD1. The CDR3 is 14 amino acids. Trimming at V came to 6 bases and at J to 7 bases, leaving 6 bases not matched to a gene. The CDR3 DNA reads TGTGCCAGCAGCCAAGTGACAGGGGGTGAAAAACTGTTTTTT. It yields the protein CASSQVTGGEKLFF.

The chain combines TRBV9 with TRBJ2-3, with 7 bases lining up with TRBD2. V lost 1 base, J lost 1 base, and 9 bases stayed unmatched. This CDR3 has 17 residues. Germline CDR1 is SGDLS and CDR2 is YYNGEE. Here the CDR3 DNA reads TGTGCCAGCAGCGTAACGGAGGTAGCGGGCCGCACAGATACGCAGTATTTT. As protein: CASSVTEVAGRTDTQYF.

This clonotype was detected only a few times. V usage is TRBV3-1 and J usage is TRBJ1-2; 10 bases are shared with TRBD1. The germline gives CDR1 LGHDT, CDR2 YNNKEL (reference sequence). Trimming removed 4 bases from V and 4 bases from J; junction bases left unmatched: 9. This CDR3 region has 16 residues. The CDR3 is CASSPKRGQGIYGYTF. The CDR3 coding sequence is TGTGCCAGCAGCCCCAAGAGGGGACAGGGGATCTATGGCTACACCTTC.

This clonotype was detected ten times or more. V gene TRBV5-1 combines with J gene TRBJ2-1, with 8 bases lining up with TRBD2. From germline, CDR1 is SGHRS and CDR2 YFSETQ. With V trimmed by 3 bases and J by 7 bases, 6 bases remained unmatched. CDR3 length equals 14 residues. As DNA, the CDR3 is TGCGCCAGCAGCTCGGGACTAGGAGGTAATGAGCAGTTCTTC. Translated, it gives CASSSGLGGNEQFF.

This clonotype was found a few times. The chain joins TRBV29-1 to TRBJ1-6; TRBD1 might be the D (6 bases). This CDR3 contains 15 residues. Germline assignment: CDR1 SQVTM and CDR2 ANQGSEA. Trimming took 6 bases from V and 7 from J, leaving 19 bases between them. The DNA of the CDR3 is TGCAGCGTCTCCCACAGACAGGAAAAAAATTCACCCCTCCACTTT. Translating gives CSVSHRQEKNSPLHF.

The chain uses TRBV5-1 and TRBJ1-3; D possibly corresponds to TRBD1 (6 bases). Germline CDR1 reads SGHRS; CDR2 reads YFSETQ. Between the trimmed V and J ends, which lost 2 bases and 0 bases, there was a span of 12 bases. This CDR3 comprises 16 residues. CDR3 sequence reads: CASSLQGESSGNTIYF. The DNA for the CDR3 is TGCGCCAGCAGCTTACAGGGCGAGAGCTCTGGAAACACCATATATTTT. The full variable domain, completed using reference TRBV5-1 and TRBJ1-3, is KAGVTQTPRYLIKTRGQQVTLSCSPISGHRSVSWYQQTPGQGLQFLFEYFSETQRNKGNFPGRFSGRQFSNSRSEMNVSTLELGDSALYLCASSLQGESSGNTIYFGEGSWLTVV.

This rearrangement joins TRBV5-1 to TRBJ1-1; D is perhaps TRBD1 (5 bases). The CDR3 runs to 14 residues. V gave up 4 bases and J gave up 1 base, with 11 bases separating them. Germline assignment: CDR1 SGHRS and CDR2 YFSETQ. CDR3 sequence: CASSGRTKNTEAFF. The CDR3, as DNA: TGCGCCAGCAGCGGCAGGACAAAGAACACTGAAGCTTTCTTT.

This clonotype has at least ten counts. The chain is built from TRBV9 and TRBJ2-1; D gene uncertain. Looked up from germline, CDR1 is SGDLS and CDR2 is YYNGEE. Between the trimmed V and J ends, which lost 4 bases and 5 bases, there was a span of 13 bases. The CDR3 has 14 amino acids. The CDR3 protein is CASSPPFGNNEQFF. CDR3 DNA: TGTGCCAGCAGCCCACCCTTCGGAAACAATGAGCAGTTCTTC. Using reference TRBV9 and TRBJ2-1 for the parts outside the CDR3, the full variable domain is DSGVTQTPKHLITATGQRVTLRCSPRSGDLSVYWYQQSLDQGLQFLIQYYNGEERAKGNILERFSAQQFPDLHSELNLSSLELGDSALYFCASSPPFGNNEQFFGPGTRLTVL.

As regards this clonotype: A much more abundant neighbour one base away suggests this may be a read error. Written as DNA, the CDR3 is TGTGCCAGCAGTTACACCTACAATGAGCGGTTCTTC. Translated: CASSYTYNERFF. The chain is built from TRBV2 and TRBJ2-1; D is unresolved. There are 12 residues in the CDR3. CDR1 SNHLY and CDR2 FYNNEI come from the germline V gene.

The J gene is TRBJ2-3, the V gene TRBV7-2, with TRBD2 matching 15 bases. In germline, CDR1 is SGHTA, CDR2 FQGNSA. V lost 3 bases, J lost 4 bases, and 2 bases stayed unmatched. This CDR3 is built from 16 residues. The CDR3 region has the DNA TGTGCCAGCAGCTTCGGGACTAGCGGGAGGCCAGATACGCAGTATTTT. Translating it yields CASSFGTSGRPDTQYF.

CDR3 amino acids: CASSLTILNTGELFF. The CDR3 coding sequence is TGTGCCAGCAGCTTAACTATTCTCAACACCGGGGAGCTGTTTTTT. This rearrangement joins TRBV7-2 to TRBJ2-2; D is undetermined. CDR1 and CDR2 from the germline V gene are SGHTA and FQGNSA. Trimming removed 2 bases at V and 2 bases at J, with 9 bases between. The CDR3 runs 15 residues.

V usage is TRBV20-1 and J usage is TRBJ2-1; D not certain. Germline V lookup: CDR1 DFQATT, CDR2 SNEGSKA (reference sequence). The CDR3 spans 12 residues. Trimming took off 3 bases at V and 8 bases at J, with 11 bases between the two ends. CDR3 loop: CSASGRLDEQFF. CDR3 DNA sequence: TGCAGTGCTAGTGGTCGACTCGATGAGCAGTTCTTC.

Regarding this clonotype: A read error may account for a junction end that differs from germline. The V gene is TRBV7-3, the J gene TRBJ2-3, with TRBD2 matching 7 bases. In germline, CDR1 is SGHTA, CDR2 FQGTGA. The CDR3 spans 16 residues. The CDR3 spells CASGLRGGGDTDTQYF. In DNA, the CDR3 is TGTGCCAGCGGCTTAAGGGGCGGGGGAGACACAGATACGCAGTATTTT.

This chain joins TRBV5-6 and TRBJ1-2; D perhaps matches TRBD1 (5 bases). Per germline, CDR1 SGHDT and CDR2 YYEEEE. The CDR3 is 13 residues long. V lost 3 bases and J lost 7, with 13 bases in between. The CDR3 nucleotides are TGTGCCAGCAGCTCAAAACCCCAGGGTGGCTACACCTTC. Translated, it gives CASSSKPQGGYTF.

CDR3: CASSLLPGQINQPQHF. The CDR3 nucleotides read TGTGCCAGCAGTTTATTGCCGGGACAGATTAATCAGCCCCAGCATTTT. The chain carries TRBV12-3 or TRBV12-4 and TRBJ1-5; 7 positions agree with TRBD1. This CDR3 region has 16 residues. V shed 2 bases and J 4 bases; nucleotides not matched to a gene: 8.

The J gene is TRBJ1-5, the V gene TRBV12-3 or TRBV12-4; D remains ambiguous. The CDR3 has 14 amino acids. V shed 3 bases and J shed 4 bases, with 10 bases lying between them. The DNA of the CDR3 is TGTGCCAGCAGTTTCATGGGTGGGAATCAGCCCCAGCATTTT. It codes for CASSFMGGNQPQHF.

A few counts support this clonotype. The rearrangement joins TRBV5-1 to TRBJ2-1; 8 positions agree with TRBD2. Per the germline V gene, CDR1 is SGHRS and CDR2 is YFSETQ. The length of the CDR3 is 15 residues. With V trimmed by 4 bases and J by 8 bases, 11 bases remained unmatched. The CDR3 DNA is TGCGCCAGCAGCCGGAGCGGGGGAGGTCTGGATGAGCAGTTCTTC. It specifies CASSRSGGGLDEQFF.

There are many counts of this clonotype. CDR3 in DNA: TGTGCCAGCAGCTTAGGCGTGAGGGCGGGCTACGAGCAGTACTTC. Protein: CASSLGVRAGYEQYF. The chain recombines TRBV7-2 with TRBJ2-7; D might be TRBD2 (5 bases). The ends were cut back, 1 base at V and 3 bases at J, with 13 bases in the middle. CDR3 length: 15 residues. Germline lookup yields CDR1 SGHTA and CDR2 FQGNSA.

This clonotype was detected a few times. This chain uses TRBV5-1 with TRBJ2-7; 9 bases fit TRBD2. Trimming at V came to 0 bases and at J to 6 bases, leaving 7 bases not matched to a gene. Germline V gives CDR1 SGHRS, CDR2 YFSETQ. The CDR3 spans 15 residues. The DNA of the CDR3 is TGCGCCAGCAGCTTGGTAGCCAGCGGGGGGTCCGAGCAGTACTTC. It yields the protein CASSLVASGGSEQYF.

The CDR3 spells CASSPLQGYEQYF. As DNA, the CDR3 is TGTGCCAGCTCACCGCTACAGGGCTACGAGCAGTACTTC. This chain links TRBV18 with TRBJ2-4; D may be TRBD1 (6 bases). Gene TRBJ2-7 matches the end of the DNA better, so the J call may be wrong. The CDR3 has 13 amino acids. CDR1 is KGHSH and CDR2 is LQKENI in the germline V gene.